The 22 T cell receptor beta chains listed next were all sequenced from one sample in a study of blood T cell repertoires in COVID-19. Assay: immunoSEQ multiplex PCR; the TCRdb copy retains only in-frame clones and omits some. This sample has some 220,000 clones, with approximately 85% found just once. Sequenced sample: peripheral blood. The receptors stem from a man aged 45-65 years with COVID-19, enrolled during active disease.

The chain combines TRBV7-8 with TRBJ1-2; 7 bases map to TRBD1. The CDR3 spans 13 residues. V lost 1 base and J lost 8; bases outside the gene matches: 4. Germline assignment: CDR1 SGHVS and CDR2 FQNEAQ. Written as DNA, the CDR3 is TGTGCCAGCAGCTTAGTACAGGGGAGCGGCTACACCTTC. Its translation is CASSLVQGSGYTF.

This clone was picked up a small number of times. The chain has TRBV27 and TRBJ1-5; 8 nucleotides match TRBD1. Trimming took 8 bases from V and 0 from J; bases not matched to a gene: 3. Germline V gives CDR1 MNHEY, CDR2 SMNVEV (reference sequence). This CDR3 spans 14 amino acids. The CDR3 here is CASRQGNSNQPQHF. For the CDR3, the DNA is TGTGCCAGCCGACAGGGGAATAGCAATCAGCCCCAGCATTTT.

The chain uses TRBV6-5 and TRBJ2-5; 14 bases are shared with TRBD2. J lost 2 bases, V lost 8 bases, and 4 bases had no gene match. Germline V gene data show CDR1 as MNHEY and CDR2 as SVGAGI. The CDR3 contains 15 residues. The CDR3 DNA reads as TGTGCCAGCCAGCGACTAGCGGGGGGGCAAGAGACCCAGTACTTC. This sequence encodes CASQRLAGGQETQYF.

This clone has only one observation. The rearrangement links TRBV19 to TRBJ2-1; 9 nucleotides match TRBD1. In germline, CDR1 is LNHDA, CDR2 SQIVND (reference sequence). This CDR3 region has 14 residues. V was clipped by 6 bases and J by 3 bases; unmatched bases: 3. DNA for the CDR3: TGTGCCAGTAGACCGGACAGGGGCTACAATGAGCAGTTCTTC. Protein: CASRPDRGYNEQFF. Full variable domain (missing parts from reference TRBV19 and TRBJ2-1): DGGITQSPKYLFRKEGQNVTLSCEQNLNHDAMYWYRQDPGQGLRLIYYSQIVNDFQKGDIAEGYSVSREKKESFPLTVTSAQKNPTAFYLCASRPDRGYNEQFFGPGTRLTVL.

The J gene is TRBJ2-1, the V gene TRBV5-4; 14 positions match TRBD2. CDR3 size: 18 residues. Germline assignment: CDR1 SGHNT and CDR2 YYREEE (reference sequence). Losses at the gene ends were 3 bases for V and 4 bases for J; bases not matched to a gene: 9. CDR3 sequence reads: CASSSGTSGGRVYNEQFF. The CDR3 DNA follows: TGTGCCAGCAGCTCAGGGACTAGCGGGGGACGGGTATACAATGAGCAGTTCTTC.

This chain links TRBV4-3 with TRBJ1-1; possible D gene TRBD1, 5 bases. V was clipped by 0 bases and J by 4 bases, with 9 bases between them. Germline V CDR1 and CDR2: LGHNA, YSLEER. This CDR3 comprises 14 residues. Here the CDR3 reads CASSQDHRTTEAFF. In DNA, the CDR3 is TGCGCCAGCAGCCAAGATCACAGGACCACTGAAGCTTTCTTT.

In the case of this clone: An end of the junction does not agree with germline; a read error may underlie this. The chain is built from TRBV2 and TRBJ2-7; 11 nucleotides align to TRBD1. Germline V gene sequence: CDR1 SNHLY, CDR2 FYNNEI. The CDR3 consists of 14 residues. The CDR3 nucleotides are TGTGCCAGCAGGAACTCGGGACAGGGGGACGGCGGGGACTTC. This gives the protein CASRNSGQGDGGDF.

The gene calls are TRBV7-9 and TRBJ1-1; 8 bases align to TRBD1. The CDR3 spans 15 residues. CDR1 SEHNR and CDR2 FQNEAQ come from the germline V gene (reference sequence). V gave up 1 base and J gave up 2 bases; unmatched junction bases: 3. The CDR3 region is CASSLGDRINTEAFF. CDR3 in DNA: TGTGCCAGCAGCTTAGGGGACAGGATTAACACTGAAGCTTTCTTT.

The CDR3 is CASSTSASYEQYF. The CDR3 nucleotides are TGTGCCAGCAGTACTAGCGCCTCCTACGAGCAGTACTTC. The chain employs TRBV2 and TRBJ2-7, with TRBD2 matching 7 bases. This CDR3 spans 13 amino acids. Germline trimming cut 5 bases from V and 0 bases from J; bases unmatched to any gene: 1. Germline lookup yields CDR1 SNHLY and CDR2 FYNNEI.

The chain links TRBV3-1 (or the pseudogene TRBV3-2) to TRBJ2-1, with 15 bases aligning to TRBD2. CDR1 and CDR2 (germline): LGHDT, YNNKEL (reference sequence). The length of the CDR3 is 20 residues. Trimming removed 4 bases from V and 1 base from J; junction bases left unmatched: 11. This CDR3 reads CASSPRKGLAGGPSYNEQFF. CDR3 nucleotide sequence: TGTGCCAGCAGCCCACGAAAAGGACTAGCGGGGGGGCCTTCCTACAATGAGCAGTTCTTC.

The count of this clone is one. This chain connects TRBV6-5 to TRBJ2-6; D unclear. V lost 5 bases, J lost 4 bases, and 9 bases lay in between. CDR1 and CDR2 (germline): MNHEY, SVGAGI. CDR3 length: 14 amino acids. CDR3 bases: TGTGCCAGCAGTATTACGACAGGGGCCAACGTCCTGACTTTC. It encodes CASSITTGANVLTF.

The V call is TRBV19, the J call TRBJ1-2, with TRBD1 as a possible D gene (5 bases). Germline V gives CDR1 LNHDA, CDR2 SQIVND (reference sequence). This CDR3 spans 17 amino acids. V lost 2 bases and J lost 1, with 17 bases in between. This chain's CDR3 is CASSIRKTARNNYGYTF. Written as DNA, the CDR3 is TGTGCCAGTAGTATAAGGAAGACAGCTAGAAATAACTATGGCTACACCTTC.

This clone came up a few times. A read error may account for a junction end that differs from germline. The rearrangement uses TRBV6-5 and TRBJ2-5, with D possibly TRBD2 on 6 matching bases. CDR1 and CDR2 from the germline V gene are MNHEY and SVGAGI. This CDR3 is built from 15 residues. The CDR3 region is CASSSKGGAQGTQYF. The CDR3 DNA sequence: TGTGCCAGCAGCTCAAAGGGCGGGGCCCAAGGGACCCAGTACTTC.

The genes are TRBV4-2 and TRBJ2-1; TRBD2 agrees at 8 bases. V shed 5 bases and J 3 bases; nucleotides not matched to a gene: 3. Germline CDR1 LGHNA, CDR2 YNFKEQ. This CDR3 is 14 amino acids long. The DNA for the CDR3 is TGTGCCAGCAGCGGCGGGGGGAACTACAATGAGCAGTTCTTC. It encodes CASSGGGNYNEQFF.

V gene TRBV7-8 combines with J gene TRBJ2-3, with a weak D call TRBD2 (5 bases). Deletions cut 1 base from V and 0 bases from J, with 11 bases between. The CDR3 covers 16 residues. Germline CDR1 SGHVS, CDR2 FQNEAQ. CDR3 in amino acids: CASSLGEQRSTDTQYF. Written as DNA, the CDR3 is TGTGCCAGCAGCTTAGGCGAGCAGCGGAGCACAGATACGCAGTATTTT. Based on the CDR3 plus reference TRBV7-8 and TRBJ2-3, the full variable domain is GAGVSQSPRYKVAKRGQDVALRCDPISGHVSLFWYQQALGQGPEFLTYFQNEAQLDKSGLPSDRFFAERPEGSVSTLKIQRTQQEDSAVYLCASSLGEQRSTDTQYFGPGTRLTVL.

The V gene is TRBV4-2, the J gene TRBJ2-5, with 7 bases that match TRBD1. Germline CDR1 is LGHNA and CDR2 is YNFKEQ. V was clipped by 4 bases and J by 2 bases; unmatched bases: 4. This CDR3 region has 14 residues. The chain's CDR3 is CASSPRTGQETQYF. CDR3 bases: TGTGCCAGCAGCCCGAGGACAGGACAAGAGACCCAGTACTTC.

This clone came up once. This rearrangement joins TRBV7-2 to TRBJ1-1; 8 bases fit TRBD1. The germline gives CDR1 SGHTA, CDR2 FQGNSA. The CDR3 is 15 residues long. The V segment lost 6 bases and the J segment 2 bases; nucleotides outside the gene matches: 8. In DNA form, the CDR3 reads TGTGCCAGCAGTTACACAGGGGGTGGTAACACTGAAGCTTTCTTT. It codes for CASSYTGGGNTEAFF.

This clone has only one observation. The chain combines TRBV6-5 with TRBJ1-2; weak D call: TRBD1 (6 bases). The CDR3 totals 11 residues. The germline CDR1 and CDR2 sequences are MNHEY and SVGAGI. Trimming left V 8 bases short and J 4 bases short, with 8 bases between. Written as DNA, the CDR3 is TGTGCCAGCTGGGGGCTCTATGGCTACACCTTC. This encodes CASWGLYGYTF.

A remark on this clone: A much larger clone differs from this one at a single base, so this may be a read error. The chain joins TRBV28 to TRBJ1-2, with D perhaps TRBD1 (6 bases). Trimming stripped 5 bases from V and 5 bases from J, with 9 bases between. The V gene's germline CDR1 is MDHEN and CDR2 SYDVKM. The length of the CDR3 is 12 residues. In DNA form, the CDR3 reads TGTGCCAGCAGTCAACAGGGATATGGCTACACCTTC. Amino acids: CASSQQGYGYTF.

The chain employs TRBV2 and TRBJ1-5, with D possibly TRBD1 on 6 matching bases. The V gene lost 3 bases and the J gene lost 0 bases, with 15 bases spanning the gap. The CDR3 is 17 amino acids. The germline V gene has CDR1 SNHLY and CDR2 FYNNEI. As DNA, the CDR3 is TGTGCCAGCAGTGACACGTTGGACAGCTATAGCAATCAGCCCCAGCATTTT. This sequence encodes CASSDTLDSYSNQPQHF.

This chain links TRBV2 with TRBJ2-4; 7 bases agree with TRBD1. Germline V lookup: CDR1 SNHLY, CDR2 FYNNEI. This CDR3 contains 19 residues. Losses at the gene ends were 4 bases for V and 2 bases for J; bases not matched to a gene: 17. The CDR3 region is CASSVWRQGQDETKNIQYF. Here the CDR3 DNA reads TGTGCCAGCAGTGTGTGGAGACAGGGCCAGGATGAGACCAAAAACATTCAGTACTTC.

The chain employs TRBV7-3 and TRBJ2-7; 7 nucleotides line up with TRBD1. After removal of 2 bases from V and 7 bases from J, the junction contained 8 bases not matched to a gene. This CDR3 contains 14 residues. Looked up from germline, CDR1 is SGHTA and CDR2 is FQGTGA. CDR3 sequence: CASSLYRGNGEQYF. The CDR3 DNA reads TGTGCCAGCAGCTTATACAGGGGCAATGGGGAGCAGTACTTC.